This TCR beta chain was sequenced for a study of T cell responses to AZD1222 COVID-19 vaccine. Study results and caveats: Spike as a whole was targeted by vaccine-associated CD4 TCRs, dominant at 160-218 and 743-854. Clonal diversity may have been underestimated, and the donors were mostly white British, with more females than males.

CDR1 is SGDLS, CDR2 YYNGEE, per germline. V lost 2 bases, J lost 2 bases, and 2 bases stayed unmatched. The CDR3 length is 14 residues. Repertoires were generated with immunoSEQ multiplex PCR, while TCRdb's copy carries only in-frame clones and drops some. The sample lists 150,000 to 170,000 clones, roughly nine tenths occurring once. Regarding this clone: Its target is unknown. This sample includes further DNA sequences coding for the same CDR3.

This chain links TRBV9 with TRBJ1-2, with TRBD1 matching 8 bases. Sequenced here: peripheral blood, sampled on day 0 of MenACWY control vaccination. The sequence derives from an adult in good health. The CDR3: CASSVGQGNYGYTF. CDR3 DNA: TGTGCCAGCAGCGTCGGACAGGGCAACTATGGCTACACCTTC.